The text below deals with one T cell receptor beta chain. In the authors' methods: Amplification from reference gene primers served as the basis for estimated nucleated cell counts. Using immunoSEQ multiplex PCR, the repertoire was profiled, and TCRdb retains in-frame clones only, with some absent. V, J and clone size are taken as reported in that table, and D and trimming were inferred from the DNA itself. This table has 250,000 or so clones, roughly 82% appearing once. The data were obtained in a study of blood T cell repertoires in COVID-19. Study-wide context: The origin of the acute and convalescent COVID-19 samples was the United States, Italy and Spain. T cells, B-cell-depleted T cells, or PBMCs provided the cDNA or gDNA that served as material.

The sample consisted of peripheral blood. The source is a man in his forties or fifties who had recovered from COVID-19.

The CDR3 bases are TGCGCCAGCAGTGAGTCTAGGGGTGAGCAGTTCTTC. Its translation is CASSESRGEQFF. This chain connects TRBV10-1 to TRBJ2-1; weak D call: TRBD1 (5 bases). The ends were cut back, 0 bases at V and 9 bases at J, with 6 bases in the middle. Germline CDR1 WNHNN, CDR2 SYGVQD (reference sequence). The CDR3 is 12 residues long.